The subject of this entry is one TCR beta chain. What it binds is not known. The treatment was: roughly nine-day PBMC culture with coronavirus spike peptide pools or control peptides (ViraFEST assay). This sample stems from a study of vaccination and CD4 T cells after COVID-19. At the level of the study: Samples were taken after vaccination, a median of roughly 65 days after dose two, with a range of 14 to 241.

The Oncomine TCR Beta short-read assay sequenced DNA from cultured CD4+ T cells. TCRdb re-called the PCR reads through MiXCR, storing one row per CDR3 protein. In the table there are more than 10,000 distinct CDR3 sequences, approximately 62% of which are singletons. Trimming shortened V by 7 bases and J by 0 bases, and 7 bases separated the two germline ends. The CDR3 runs to 13 residues. This TCR came from a human donor who had recovered from COVID-19. The sequencing sample was made of CD4+ T cells from blood, cultured in vitro. The chain carries TRBV12-3 or TRBV12-4 and TRBJ2-1; unclear D gene. CDR3 in amino acids: CASTPSSYNEQFF. CDR3 in DNA: TGTGCCAGCACTCCCAGCTCCTACAATGAGCAGTTCTTC.